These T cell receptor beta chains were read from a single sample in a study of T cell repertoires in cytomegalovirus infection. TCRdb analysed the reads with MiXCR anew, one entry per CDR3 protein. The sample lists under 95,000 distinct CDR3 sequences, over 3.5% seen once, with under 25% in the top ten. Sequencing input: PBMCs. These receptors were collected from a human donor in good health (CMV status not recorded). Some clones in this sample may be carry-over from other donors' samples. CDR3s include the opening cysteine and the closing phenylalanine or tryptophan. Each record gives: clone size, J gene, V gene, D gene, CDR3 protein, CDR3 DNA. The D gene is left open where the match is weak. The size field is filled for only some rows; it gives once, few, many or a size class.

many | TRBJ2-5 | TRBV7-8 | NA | CASSLDSGFVTQYF | TGTGCCAGCAGCTTAGACAGCGGGTTTGTGACCCAGTACTTC
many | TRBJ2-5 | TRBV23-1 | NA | CASSQSDSISLQETQYF | TGCGCCAGCAGTCAATCGGACAGTATTTCCCTGCAAGAGACCCAGTACTTC
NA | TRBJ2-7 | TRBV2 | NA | CASSPPGRGHEQYF | TGTGCCAGCAGTCCTCCGGGACGGGGGCACGAGCAGTACTTC
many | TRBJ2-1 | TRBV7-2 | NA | CASSFRPGVGYNEQFF | TGTGCCAGCAGCTTCAGGCCGGGAGTTGGCTACAATGAGCAGTTCTTC
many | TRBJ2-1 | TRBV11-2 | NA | CASSPTSETGNNEQFF | TGTGCCAGCAGCCCTACGAGCGAGACAGGAAACAATGAGCAGTTCTTC
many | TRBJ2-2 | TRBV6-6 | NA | CASSIRGNTGELFF | TGTGCCAGCAGTATCAGGGGGAACACCGGGGAGCTGTTTTTT
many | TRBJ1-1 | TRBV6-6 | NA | CASSPHAEAFF | TGTGCCAGCAGTCCCCACGCTGAAGCTTTCTTT
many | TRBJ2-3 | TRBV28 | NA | CASGAPGTYTDTQYF | TGTGCCAGCGGAGCCCCCGGGACGTACACAGATACGCAGTATTTT
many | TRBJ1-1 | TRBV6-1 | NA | CASSYPDTLNTEAFF | TGTGCCAGCAGTTACCCAGACACCTTGAACACTGAAGCTTTCTTT
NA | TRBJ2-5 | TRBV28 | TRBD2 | CASSNGLAGAPGTQYF | TGTGCCAGCAGTAACGGACTAGCGGGAGCGCCGGGGACCCAGTACTTC
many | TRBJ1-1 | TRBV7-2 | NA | CASRFSNGGSEAFF | TGTGCCAGCAGGTTCTCAAACGGGGGTTCTGAAGCTTTCTTT
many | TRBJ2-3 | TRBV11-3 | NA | CASSLNQEDTQYF | TGTGCCAGCAGCTTAAATCAGGAAGATACGCAGTATTTT
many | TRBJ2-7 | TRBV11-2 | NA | CASSLTSSYEQYF | TGTGCCAGCAGCTTAACCAGTTCCTACGAGCAGTACTTC